These T cell receptor beta chains were read from a single sample in a study of T cells in Graves' hyperthyroidism and ophthalmopathy. One entry per CDR3 protein results from TCRdb running MiXCR on the multiplex PCR reads. The data show some 250,000 distinct CDR3 sequences, approximately 14% seen once. Material for sequencing was blood. These receptors all come from a woman between 50 and 59 years old with Graves' hyperthyroidism that later progressed to Graves' ophthalmopathy. The CDR3 runs from the conserved cysteine through the conserved F or W. Fields, in order: V gene, J gene, CDR3 protein.

>TRBV10-2|TRBJ2-7
CASSESSGASYEQYF
>TRBV7-2|TRBJ2-5
CASTPQVGTQYF
>TRBV7-8|TRBJ2-7
CASSLLDPGQGYEQYF
>TRBV20-1|TRBJ1-4
CSARGTVNEKLFF
>TRBV11-3|TRBJ1-1
CASSFSGTGDEAFF
>TRBV5-1|TRBJ2-1
CASSLGLAGGREQFF
>TRBV24-1|TRBJ1-3
CATSDHRGGIGNTIYF
>TRBV28|TRBJ2-2
CASSSGGGDGGELFF
>TRBV19|TRBJ2-3
CASSRQGFEDTQYF
>TRBV27|TRBJ1-1
CASSLSGFGTEAFF
>TRBV28|TRBJ1-6
CASSYGRSPLHF
>TRBV7-2|TRBJ2-5
CASSLRAGGFLETQYF
>TRBV2|TRBJ1-1
CASQWGTENTEAFF
>TRBV19|TRBJ2-1
CASILSTQPHNEQFF
>TRBV15|TRBJ2-7
CATSRGGESHEQYF
>TRBV18|TRBJ1-3
CASSPGKGQASGNTIYF
>TRBV3-1|TRBJ2-5
CASSQPRGLAGPGTQYF
>TRBV6-5|TRBJ2-3
CASSYLSTDTQYF
>TRBV7-3|TRBJ1-5
CASRPDSLPGNQPQHF
>TRBV6-1|TRBJ2-7
CASSPMTSGFSYEQYF
>TRBV20-1|TRBJ2-7
CSARDMDRYSYEQYF
>TRBV24-1|TRBJ2-2
CATSDASGRGAGELFF
>TRBV28|TRBJ2-3
CASSSRTSGARGSQYF
>TRBV6-6|TRBJ1-3
CASSYSGQLGGNTIYF
>TRBV20-1|TRBJ2-7
CSASLAGSSYEQYF
>TRBV27|TRBJ2-3
CASSLLLPGQDTDTQYF
>TRBV7-9|TRBJ2-3
CASSLEKSGRDTDTQYF
>TRBV28|TRBJ2-7
CASRTPGLAGGISYEQYF